This T cell receptor (beta chain) was sequenced for a study of T cell responses to AZD1222 COVID-19 vaccine. Overall study: Pooled together were second doses at about 4 or about 12 weeks.

Sequencing was performed with immunoSEQ multiplex PCR; in TCRdb, only in-frame clones are kept and a portion is missing. The sample has around 160,000 clones, about 92% seen once. Overall study findings and caveats: The study sampled repertoires only after the peak T cell response. Mapped onto spike, vaccine-associated CD4 TCRs spanned it and were dominant at 160-218 and 743-854.

Comment on this clone: Its specificity is unknown.

The input for sequencing was peripheral blood, taken on day 0 of AZD1222 vaccination. This receptor was obtained from an adult in good health.

Written as DNA, the CDR3 is TGTGCCAGCAGTGGACAGGGCAGGCTGTACACCGGGGAGCTGTTTTTT. This codes for CASSGQGRLYTGELFF. The gene calls are TRBV2 and TRBJ2-2, with 7 bases fitting TRBD1. Trimming at V came to 4 bases and at J to 3 bases, leaving 8 bases not matched to a gene. Germline values: CDR1 SNHLY, CDR2 FYNNEI. The CDR3 totals 16 residues.